The clone carrying this TCR beta chain has a handful of counts. Here immunoSEQ multiplex PCR was the method, and the copy in TCRdb shows in-frame clones only, minus some. The sample consists of 150,000 or so clones, over 75% of them appearing once. The data were obtained in a study of blood T cell repertoires in COVID-19. V was trimmed by 1 base and J by 1 base, leaving 5 bases between them. Germline CDR1 and CDR2: GTSNPN and SVGIG (reference sequence). The length of the CDR3 is 13 residues. The clonotype was recovered from a woman aged 50 to 60 who had recovered from COVID-19. This rearrangement joins TRBV30 to TRBJ1-5; D gene unclear. Sequencing was done on a sample of PBMCs or T cells enriched from blood (not recorded which). This chain's CDR3 is CAWSGGSNQPQHF. Written as DNA, the CDR3 is TGTGCCTGGAGTGGAGGAAGCAATCAGCCCCAGCATTTT.